The rows below give T cell receptor beta chains drawn from one sample of a study of T cell repertoires in cytomegalovirus infection. TCRdb processed the reads anew with MiXCR; each CDR3 protein has one entry. The sample has approximately 1,000,000 distinct CDR3 sequences, approximately 31% seen once. Antigens for these TCRs are unknown. Sequences were derived from cultured CD8+ T cells from PBMCs, sampled from culture after CMV antigen stimulation. The origin of the receptors is a human donor in good health (CMV status not recorded). Some clones in this sample may be carry-over from other donors' samples. Both conserved end residues are part of each CDR3. The order of the fields is J gene, clone size, V gene, D gene, CDR3 DNA, CDR3 protein. The D gene is left open where the match is weak. Where a row states a size, it is once, few, many or the class of an expanded clone; other rows omit it.

J: TRBJ2-1; size: -; V: TRBV6-4; D: -; DNA: TGTGCCAGCAGTGCAGGGGTAAACTACAATGAGCAGTTCTTC; CDR3: CASSAGVNYNEQFF
J: TRBJ2-4; size: few; V: TRBV5-1; D: -; DNA: TGCGCCAGCAAAGGGGGTCACGTCGGGCTAGGGGAGAACATTCAGTACTTC; CDR3: CASKGGHVGLGENIQYF
J: TRBJ2-5; size: -; V: TRBV7-6; D: -; DNA: TGTGCCAGCAGCTCCTTTCATCGGACAGTGTACCAAGAGACCCAGTACTTC; CDR3: CASSSFHRTVYQETQYF
J: TRBJ2-5; size: few; V: TRBV7-9; D: -; DNA: TGTGCCAGCAGCTACTCCTCCTCCCCAGGGCACCAAGAGACCCAGTACTTC; CDR3: CASSYSSSPGHQETQYF
J: TRBJ2-2; size: few; V: TRBV7-9; D: TRBD2; DNA: TGTGCCAGCAGCACCAGCGGGAGAGGCACCGGGGAGCTGTTTTTT; CDR3: CASSTSGRGTGELFF
J: TRBJ1-6; size: -; V: TRBV20-1; D: -; DNA: TGCAGTGCTAGAGATCAGAATCGGGGGAGTTCACCCCTCCACTTT; CDR3: CSARDQNRGSSPLHF
J: TRBJ2-7; size: few; V: TRBV27; D: TRBD1; DNA: TGTGCCAGCAGTTTATTAGGGGGCCGCTCCTACGAGCAGTACTTC; CDR3: CASSLLGGRSYEQYF
J: TRBJ2-1; size: few; V: TRBV6-2/TRBV6-3; D: -; DNA: TGTGCCAGCAGTTACTCAAATTACCTCTACAATGAGCAGTTCTTC; CDR3: CASSYSNYLYNEQFF
J: TRBJ1-6; size: -; V: TRBV27; D: TRBD1; DNA: TGTGCCAGCAGTTTACTCCCCCCCGGGACAGAGAATTCACCCCTCCACTTT; CDR3: CASSLLPPGTENSPLHF
J: TRBJ2-1; size: -; V: TRBV27; D: -; DNA: TGTGCCAGCAGCCAACCCGGTGGACAGCAGTTCTTC; CDR3: CASSQPGGQQFF
J: TRBJ1-2; size: -; V: TRBV5-1; D: -; DNA: TGCGCCAGCAGGCACACGACAGCGATCAACTATGGCTACACCTTC; CDR3: CASRHTTAINYGYTF
J: TRBJ2-2; size: -; V: TRBV6-2/TRBV6-3; D: -; DNA: TGTGCCAGCAGTTCCGCGACTGGACTGAACACCGGGGAGCTGTTTTTT; CDR3: CASSSATGLNTGELFF
J: TRBJ2-5; size: -; V: TRBV15; D: -; DNA: TGTGCCACCAGCAGAGACCGCCAGGGGCCCTTAGGGACCCAGTACTTC; CDR3: CATSRDRQGPLGTQYF
J: TRBJ2-2; size: -; V: TRBV20-1; D: TRBD1; DNA: TGCAGTGCTGACCAAGCGGACAGGGCTTTGACCGGGGAGCTGTTTTTT; CDR3: CSADQADRALTGELFF
J: TRBJ2-1; size: few; V: TRBV27; D: TRBD2; DNA: TGTGCCAGCAGCAACGGACTAGCGGGGGCCAATGAGCAGTTCTTC; CDR3: CASSNGLAGANEQFF
J: TRBJ1-2; size: many; V: TRBV4-1; D: TRBD1; DNA: TGCGCCAGCAGCCCACTTACAGGGGCTACTGGCTACACCTTC; CDR3: CASSPLTGATGYTF
J: TRBJ2-2; size: -; V: TRBV5-5; D: TRBD1; DNA: TGTGCCAGCAGCGGATCCGGGACAGGCAAACCCATGAACACCGGGGAGCTGTTTTTT; CDR3: CASSGSGTGKPMNTGELFF
J: TRBJ2-7; size: -; V: TRBV14; D: -; DNA: TGTGCCAGCAGCCTCGGGACACTCCACGAGCAGTACTTC; CDR3: CASSLGTLHEQYF
J: TRBJ2-5; size: -; V: TRBV6-6; D: -; DNA: TGTGCCAGCAGTTACTCCGCCCAAGACCTCCAAGAGACCCAGTACTTC; CDR3: CASSYSAQDLQETQYF
J: TRBJ2-2; size: -; V: TRBV7-8; D: TRBD2; DNA: TGTGCCAGCAGCTTAGACGGCGGGGGGCCCACCGGGGAGCTGTTTTTT; CDR3: CASSLDGGGPTGELFF
J: TRBJ1-1; size: -; V: TRBV27; D: -; DNA: TGTGTCAGCTTCTCTTGGGGGACTGAAGCTTTCTTT; CDR3: CVSFSWGTEAFF
J: TRBJ2-6; size: many; V: TRBV7-2; D: -; DNA: TGTGCCAGCAGCTTAGCGCAGGGGCCAGCAGCTGGGGCCAACGTCCTGACTTTC; CDR3: CASSLAQGPAAGANVLTF
J: TRBJ1-1; size: few; V: TRBV29-1; D: -; DNA: TGCAGCGTTGAGTCGGGGAACACTGAAGCTTTCTTT; CDR3: CSVESGNTEAFF
J: TRBJ2-7; size: few; V: TRBV2; D: -; DNA: TGTGCCAGCAATCAAGGACCAACCAGAGGGTACGAGCAGTACTTC; CDR3: CASNQGPTRGYEQYF
J: TRBJ1-1; size: medium-sized; V: TRBV7-2; D: TRBD1; DNA: TGTGCCAGCAGCCCCGCCGGGACAGGGGGCGCGGGCACTGAAGCTTTCTTT; CDR3: CASSPAGTGGAGTEAFF
J: TRBJ1-4; size: once; V: TRBV27; D: TRBD1; DNA: TGTGCCAGCACCGGACAGGCTAATGAAAAACTGTTTTTT; CDR3: CASTGQANEKLFF
J: TRBJ2-5; size: -; V: TRBV6-2/TRBV6-3; D: TRBD2; DNA: TGTGCCAGCAGTTACGAGGCTAGCGGGGGGTACTCTCAAGAGACCCAGTACTTC; CDR3: CASSYEASGGYSQETQYF
J: TRBJ2-1; size: -; V: TRBV27; D: -; DNA: TGTGCCAGCAGGGGCGGGTCGGGTGGGCACAATGAGCAGTTCTTC; CDR3: CASRGGSGGHNEQFF
J: TRBJ2-1; size: -; V: TRBV6-6; D: TRBD1; DNA: TGTGCCAGCAGTACCGACAGGGGTCCAGACAATGAGCAGTTCTTC; CDR3: CASSTDRGPDNEQFF
J: TRBJ1-1; size: -; V: TRBV13; D: TRBD1; DNA: TGTGCCAGCAGCTGGGTGGACAGGGGATACACTGAAGCTTTCTTT; CDR3: CASSWVDRGYTEAFF
J: TRBJ1-1; size: few; V: TRBV7-9; D: -; DNA: TGTGCCAGCGCTTTCAGTCCTTACACTGAAGCTTTCTTT; CDR3: CASAFSPYTEAFF
J: TRBJ2-3; size: -; V: TRBV10-3; D: -; DNA: TGTGCCATCAGGCCTGGACGGAGCACAGATACGCAGTATTTT; CDR3: CAIRPGRSTDTQYF
J: TRBJ2-5; size: few; V: TRBV20-1; D: -; DNA: TGCAGTGCTAGAGGGGACGAGACCCAGTACTTC; CDR3: CSARGDETQYF
J: TRBJ2-7; size: -; V: TRBV10-3; D: TRBD2; DNA: TGTGCCATCAGAGGGGCTAGCGGGAGAAGGTACTACGAGCAGTACTTC; CDR3: CAIRGASGRRYYEQYF
J: TRBJ1-5; size: few; V: TRBV19; D: -; DNA: TGTGCCAGTACGCCGGGAACAGTACGTTATCAGCCCCAGCATTTT; CDR3: CASTPGTVRYQPQHF
J: TRBJ2-1; size: many; V: TRBV7-9; D: TRBD2; DNA: TGTGCCAGCAGCAGCCTAGCGGGGAGCTCCTACAATGAGCAGTTCTTC; CDR3: CASSSLAGSSYNEQFF
J: TRBJ1-5; size: -; V: TRBV7-9; D: -; DNA: TGTGCCAGCAGCGACGGGACCAATCAGCCCCAGCATTTT; CDR3: CASSDGTNQPQHF
J: TRBJ2-1; size: -; V: TRBV7-9; D: -; DNA: TGTGCCAGCAGCAGAGGGGACTGGGTGGATGAGCAGTTCTTC; CDR3: CASSRGDWVDEQFF
J: TRBJ1-4; size: -; V: TRBV12-3/TRBV12-4; D: -; DNA: TGTGCCAGCAGTTACCCCCTTAATGAAAAACTGTTTTTT; CDR3: CASSYPLNEKLFF
J: TRBJ2-7; size: -; V: TRBV7-6; D: -; DNA: TGTGCCAGCAGCCTAGGGGCAATGGGGTACGAGCAGTACTTC; CDR3: CASSLGAMGYEQYF
J: TRBJ2-1; size: -; V: TRBV27; D: TRBD1; DNA: TGTGCCAGCAGTTTTATCTCGGGCAGGGGGTACAATGAGCAGTTCTTC; CDR3: CASSFISGRGYNEQFF
J: TRBJ1-6; size: few; V: TRBV7-9; D: TRBD1; DNA: TGTGCCAGCAGCTTAAGACAGGGAGGAGAATCACCCCTCCACTTT; CDR3: CASSLRQGGESPLHF
J: TRBJ1-2; size: few; V: TRBV4-1; D: -; DNA: TGCGCCAGCAGCCAAGGATTCGTGGGCTACACCTTC; CDR3: CASSQGFVGYTF
J: TRBJ2-3; size: -; V: TRBV4-2; D: -; DNA: TGTGCCAGCAGCCTACCCGGGCCCACACTGCACACAGATACGCAGTATTTT; CDR3: CASSLPGPTLHTDTQYF
J: TRBJ1-1; size: few; V: TRBV4-1; D: -; DNA: TGCGCCAGCAGCCAAGATGAGGGGTTCGTAATGAACACTGAAGCTTTCTTT; CDR3: CASSQDEGFVMNTEAFF
J: TRBJ2-1; size: -; V: TRBV4-3; D: -; DNA: TGCGCCAGCAGCCGGAGCCTGTCCAATGAGCAGTTCTTC; CDR3: CASSRSLSNEQFF
J: TRBJ1-5; size: -; V: TRBV6-1; D: -; DNA: TGTGCCAGCAGTGTCGGCAGGGGAATTAGTAATCAGCCCCAGCATTTT; CDR3: CASSVGRGISNQPQHF
J: TRBJ2-5; size: many; V: TRBV7-2; D: -; DNA: TGTGCCAGCAGCTTAGGAGAGTATGGGGGCGAGACCCAGTACTTC; CDR3: CASSLGEYGGETQYF
J: TRBJ1-1; size: -; V: TRBV19; D: -; DNA: TGTGCCAGTACCGTCCCTCCGGGAGGTGAAGCTTTCTTT; CDR3: CASTVPPGGEAFF
J: TRBJ2-1; size: few; V: TRBV4-3; D: -; DNA: TGCGCCAGCAGCCAAGCCAGGGGCTACAATGAGCAGTTCTTC; CDR3: CASSQARGYNEQFF